The source of this T cell receptor (beta chain) is a study of cytomegalovirus exposure and HLA in healthy donors. Study-wide background: Unique TCRs from HLA-typed donors, 65 million to 85 million of them, were held in an early data release. General study points: Later on, analysis showed that most CMV-associated TCR beta chains appeared to be HLA-restricted.

This clone turned up a few times. Its antigen is still unknown. PCR employed 60 Vbeta and 13 Jbeta primers. The protocol was immunoSEQ multiplex PCR, while the TCRdb copy is restricted to in-frame clones and leaves out a portion. This table holds roughly 150,000 clones, 83% found once. Trimming cost V 2 bases and J 5 bases, with 12 bases left between them. The CDR3 extends over 15 amino acids. Germline values: CDR1 MNHEY, CDR2 SMNVEV (reference sequence). The chain links TRBV27 to TRBJ2-2, with a possible D match to TRBD2 (5 bases). Sequenced sample: PBMCs. The clonotype originates from a man aged 50-60 years in good health and CMV-seropositive. CDR3 nucleotide sequence: TGTGCCAGCAGTTTAGGGAGTTTCCCTACCGGGGAGCTGTTTTTT. As protein: CASSLGSFPTGELFF.